One sample yielded the 10 T cell receptor beta chains listed below, sequenced in a study of read filtering for tumor transcriptome and immune sequencing. From 300 to 400 ng of RNA, a library with molecular barcoded alpha/delta and beta/gamma adaptors was made. TCRdb re-analysed the reads in MiXCR, keeping a single row per CDR3 protein. The table lists approximately 62,000 distinct CDR3 sequences, roughly 18% of them singletons, with approximately 10% in the top ten. The sample was a population of CD138-negative cells sorted from bone marrow. Source of these receptors: a donor at least 40 years old with multiple myeloma.

This clonotype was counted ten times or more. V and J are TRBV11-2 and TRBJ2-5; no definite D call. The CDR3 consists of 12 residues. The germline gives CDR1 SGHAT, CDR2 FQNNGV. V lost 6 bases and J lost 13, with 18 bases in between. CDR3 protein: CASSKDVGSSYF. As DNA, the CDR3 is TGTGCCAGCAGTAAGGACGTGGGTTCGTCGTACTTC.

This clonotype was counted ten times or more. The genes are TRBV29-1 and TRBJ2-3; D may be TRBD1 (5 bases). Germline CDR1 is SQVTM and CDR2 is ANQGSEA. The V end was cut by 1 base, the J end by 2 bases, with 16 bases between. The CDR3 totals 16 residues. DNA for the CDR3: TGCAGCGTTGAAGTTGGGGCGTCTAGACTCACAGATACGCAGTATTTT. This sequence encodes CSVEVGASRLTDTQYF.

This clonotype was counted ten times or more. This sequence joins TRBV28 and TRBJ2-7; D is possibly TRBD2 (5 bases). Looked up from germline, CDR1 is MDHEN and CDR2 is SYDVKM. The V gene lost 3 bases and the J gene lost 2 bases, with 11 bases spanning the gap. This CDR3 is 14 amino acids long. DNA of the CDR3: TGTGCCAGCAGTTTGCCCGGGATCCCCTACGAGCAGTACTTC. Its protein is CASSLPGIPYEQYF.

The J gene is TRBJ2-7, the V gene TRBV14; tentative D call: TRBD2 (5 bases). Trimming cost V 3 bases and J 4 bases, with 10 bases left between them. Germline assignment: CDR1 SGHDN and CDR2 FVKESK. This CDR3 is built from 13 residues. The CDR3, as DNA: TGTGCCAGCAGCCAGGACTCTCGATACGAGCAGTACTTC. Its translation: CASSQDSRYEQYF.

This clonotype has ten or more counts. The chain employs TRBV27 and TRBJ2-3; maybe TRBD2 (5 bases). Germline CDR1 and CDR2: MNHEY and SMNVEV (reference sequence). The CDR3 has 14 residues. V was trimmed by 4 bases and J by 4 bases, leaving 12 bases between them. CDR3 amino acids: CASSSSSFSDTQYF. CDR3 coding DNA: TGTGCCAGCAGTTCCTCTAGCTTTTCAGATACGCAGTATTTT.

In its sample, this clonotype was seen many times. V and J are TRBV7-2 and TRBJ2-5; 8 bases are shared with TRBD1. Germline V gives CDR1 SGHTA, CDR2 FQGNSA. The CDR3 runs 15 residues. V was clipped by 5 bases and J by 1 base; unmatched bases: 6. The DNA for the CDR3 is TGTGCCAGCAGCCAAAACGGACAGGGCCAAGAGACCCAGTACTTC. Protein sequence: CASSQNGQGQETQYF.

Turning to this clonotype: Without the conserved terminal phenylalanine or tryptophan, this CDR3 likely stems from a read error. The CDR3 nucleotides are TGTGCCTGGAGTAGAGAAGGACAGGGTATCGACACCGGGGAGCTGTTTCTT. As protein: CAWSREGQGIDTGELFL. This chain links TRBV30 with TRBJ2-2; 8 bases match TRBD1. From germline, CDR1 is GTSNPN and CDR2 SVGIG (reference sequence). The length of the CDR3 is 17 residues. V shed 2 bases, J shed 3 bases, and the junction held 11 bases outside the gene matches.

This clonotype showed up many times. The J gene is TRBJ1-3, the V gene TRBV28; 9 nucleotides line up with TRBD1. The CDR3 is 13 residues long. CDR1 is MDHEN, CDR2 SYDVKM, per germline. The V gene end was trimmed by 8 bases and the J gene end by 4 bases; junction bases not matched to a gene: 3. The CDR3 sequence is CASEQGAGNTIYF. The CDR3 bases are TGTGCCAGCGAACAGGGGGCCGGAAACACCATATATTTT.

V usage is TRBV5-1 and J usage is TRBJ1-2; D is possibly TRBD1 (6 bases). The ends were cut back, 5 bases at V and 5 bases at J, with 16 bases in the middle. CDR3 length: 14 residues. Germline CDR1 is SGHRS and CDR2 is YFSETQ. CDR3 region: CASRLDSSGYGYTF. The DNA of the CDR3 is TGCGCCAGCAGACTGGACAGCTCTGGGTATGGCTACACCTTC.

This clonotype was picked up many times. The V call is TRBV29-1, the J call TRBJ2-1; either TRBD1 or TRBD2 may fit D (5 bases each). Trimming removed 2 bases from V and 8 bases from J, with 13 bases in between. CDR3 length: 13 amino acids. Looked up from germline, CDR1 is SQVTM and CDR2 is ANQGSEA. As DNA, the CDR3 is TGCAGCGTTGAACGAGGCAGAGGGGATGAGCAGTTCTTC. Translated: CSVERGRGDEQFF.